These 14 T cell receptor beta chains originate from one sample sequenced in a study of blood T cell repertoires in COVID-19. The repertoire was sequenced with immunoSEQ multiplex PCR; TCRdb's copy has only in-frame clones and lacks some. The sample contains roughly 200,000 clones, 83% of which appear only once. The sample taken for sequencing was peripheral blood. The receptor source for this set is a woman in her twenties or thirties with COVID-19, enrolled during active disease.

The chain uses TRBV4-3 and TRBJ2-3; tentative D call: TRBD1 (5 bases). The CDR3 covers 17 residues. Trimming cost V 0 bases and J 1 base, with 14 bases left between them. Germline V gives CDR1 LGHNA, CDR2 YSLEER. The CDR3 region is CASSQEPVGQRTDTQYF. The CDR3 coding sequence is TGCGCCAGCAGCCAAGAACCAGTGGGGCAGCGCACAGATACGCAGTATTTT.

This chain links TRBV6-5 with TRBJ1-1, with unresolved D. This CDR3 has 11 amino acids. Germline V gene sequence: CDR1 MNHEY, CDR2 SVGAGI. V dropped 4 bases and J dropped 2 bases, with 2 bases sitting between them. The CDR3 DNA reads TGTGCCAGCAGTTCAAACACTGAAGCTTTCTTT. This translates into CASSSNTEAFF.

The chain links TRBV30 to TRBJ1-3; D gene unclear. The germline V gene has CDR1 GTSNPN and CDR2 SVGIG (reference sequence). The length of the CDR3 is 15 residues. Trimming pared 0 bases from V and 5 bases from J, leaving 14 bases between. The CDR3, as DNA: TGTGCCTGGAGTGTACAGATGGGCGGGAGAAACACCATATATTTT. Amino acid sequence: CAWSVQMGGRNTIYF.

This clone was counted between two and nine times. The V gene is TRBV29-1, the J gene TRBJ2-3, with 10 bases matching TRBD2. V shed 6 bases, J shed 5 bases, and the junction held 8 bases outside the gene matches. The CDR3 runs to 14 residues. Germline-derived CDR1 and CDR2 are SQVTM and ANQGSEA. The CDR3 region has the DNA TGCAGCGTGTGGACTAGCGGAAAAGGAGATACGCAGTATTTT. Translated, it gives CSVWTSGKGDTQYF.

CDR3 bases: TGCGCCAGCAGCTTGTCGTGGACTAGCAATGAGCAGTTCTTC. Protein: CASSLSWTSNEQFF. The J gene is TRBJ2-1, the V gene TRBV5-1; 7 bases fit TRBD2. Germline CDR1 and CDR2: SGHRS and YFSETQ. Trimming at V came to 1 base and at J to 6 bases, leaving 4 bases not matched to a gene. The CDR3 length is 14 residues.

The J gene is TRBJ2-5, the V gene TRBV18; perhaps TRBD1 as D (6 bases). The germline V and J ends were trimmed by 4 bases and 5 bases, with 17 bases remaining between them. The CDR3 spans 15 residues. Germline CDR1 is KGHSH and CDR2 is LQKENI. The CDR3 DNA is TGTGCCAGCTCACGGGAACAGGGCGGCGCGGAGACCCAGTACTTC. This sequence encodes CASSREQGGAETQYF.

CDR3 protein: CASSSQGGTTNGYTF. CDR3 DNA: TGTGCCAGTAGTTCACAGGGGGGGACGACGAATGGCTACACCTTC. The gene calls are TRBV19 and TRBJ1-2, with 8 bases aligning to TRBD1. CDR1 is LNHDA and CDR2 is SQIVND in the germline V gene (reference sequence). The CDR3 length is 15 residues. With V trimmed by 5 bases and J by 6 bases, 11 bases remained unmatched. The full variable domain, rest sourced from reference TRBV19 and TRBJ1-2, is DGGITQSPKYLFRKEGQNVTLSCEQNLNHDAMYWYRQDPGQGLRLIYYSQIVNDFQKGDIAEGYSVSREKKESFPLTVTSAQKNPTAFYLCASSSQGGTTNGYTFGSGTRLTVV.

The chain is built from TRBV5-3 and TRBJ2-5; 12 positions match TRBD2. Being an ORF, TRBV5-3 has a function that is uncertain. This CDR3 has 14 amino acids. V dropped 4 bases and J dropped 7; count of bases not matched to a gene: 5. Written as DNA, the CDR3 is TGTGCCAGAAGCCGACTAGCGGGGGTTCGGACCCAGTACTTC. Encoded protein: CARSRLAGVRTQYF.

The rearrangement uses TRBV28 and TRBJ1-4, with 9 bases that match TRBD1. The CDR3 length is 15 residues. Germline V gene data show CDR1 as MDHEN and CDR2 as SYDVKM. V gave up 4 bases and J gave up 6 bases; unmatched junction bases: 6. The CDR3 DNA is TGTGCCAGCAGTTGGGGACAGGGAGGGGATGAAAAACTGTTTTTT. The encoded protein is CASSWGQGGDEKLFF.

The V gene is TRBV9, the J gene TRBJ2-7; 8 bases agree with TRBD1. The CDR3 totals 17 residues. Per the germline V gene, CDR1 is SGDLS and CDR2 is YYNGEE. V was clipped by 0 bases and J by 5 bases; unmatched bases: 13. The CDR3 DNA reads as TGTGCCAGCAGCGTAGCTGTATCGGCGACAGGGGACCACGAGCAGTACTTC. Translating gives CASSVAVSATGDHEQYF.

The V gene is TRBV27, the J gene TRBJ1-1; TRBD1 matches 7 bases. Per germline, CDR1 MNHEY and CDR2 SMNVEV (reference sequence). The CDR3 runs 15 residues. The junction had 10 bases not matched to a gene; V was cut back by 6 bases and J by 3 bases. The CDR3 DNA sequence: TGTGCCAGCAGCCGACGGCTTACAGGGGACACTGAAGCTTTCTTT. It codes for CASSRRLTGDTEAFF.

The rearrangement uses TRBV27 and TRBJ1-2, with a weak D call TRBD1 (6 bases). Trimming stripped 6 bases from V and 4 bases from J, with 21 bases between. The germline CDR1 and CDR2 sequences are MNHEY and SMNVEV (reference sequence). CDR3 length equals 16 residues. CDR3 coding DNA: TGTGCCAGCAGGCAGACTGGGGACACGCGAACCTATGGCTACACCTTC. Translated, it gives CASRQTGDTRTYGYTF.

J is TRBJ2-7 and V is TRBV27; TRBD2 might be the D (5 bases). Germline CDR1 MNHEY, CDR2 SMNVEV (reference sequence). V was trimmed by 3 bases and J by 5 bases, leaving 11 bases between them. There are 13 residues in the CDR3. In DNA form, the CDR3 reads TGTGCCAGCAGTTTTGAGGGCCTCGACGAGCAGTACTTC. Translation gives CASSFEGLDEQYF.

J is TRBJ1-3 and V is TRBV19, with 8 bases lining up with TRBD1. V was clipped by 3 bases and J by 4 bases; unmatched bases: 8. Germline V gives CDR1 LNHDA, CDR2 SQIVND (reference sequence). This CDR3 contains 16 residues. CDR3 residues: CASSIGPTGGGNTIYF. CDR3 DNA: TGTGCCAGTAGTATCGGTCCAACAGGGGGAGGAAACACCATATATTTT.